These 21 T cell receptor beta chains came from one sample sequenced in a study of lymphopenia after photon versus proton radiotherapy. This table comes from immunoSEQ multiplex PCR, and its TCRdb copy is limited to in-frame clones, with some not included. The table includes 70,000 to 95,000 clones, around four fifths detected once. This material consisted of peripheral blood, taken from a patient treated with proton-based radiotherapy. Every receptor here comes from a man between 60 and 75 years old with pancreatic cancer.

J is TRBJ2-2 and V is TRBV28, with unresolved D. The length of the CDR3 is 15 residues. Trimming took off 1 base at V and 4 bases at J, with 10 bases between the two ends. Per the germline V gene, CDR1 is MDHEN and CDR2 is SYDVKM. CDR3 DNA: TGTGCCAGCAGTTTATCCGCCCGTGGCACCGGGGAGCTGTTTTTT. This sequence encodes CASSLSARGTGELFF.

The rearrangement links TRBV28 to TRBJ1-2, with D possibly TRBD1 on 6 matching bases. This CDR3 has 13 amino acids. Trimming stripped 9 bases from V and 7 bases from J, with 18 bases between. Germline V CDR1 and CDR2: MDHEN, SYDVKM. DNA of the CDR3: TGTGCCAGTCGCCCGGGGGGCGCGGTTGGCTACACCTTC. Residues: CASRPGGAVGYTF.

Here the CDR3 DNA reads TGTGCCAGCAGCCAAATCAGATCCGGGACTAGCGGGGATACTAGCACAGATACGCAGTATTTT. Its translation: CASSQIRSGTSGDTSTDTQYF. The V and J genes are TRBV13 and TRBJ2-3, with 13 bases aligning to TRBD2. The V gene's germline CDR1 is PRHDT and CDR2 FYEKMQ (reference sequence). V lost 5 bases and J lost 0; bases outside the gene matches: 17. This CDR3 has 21 amino acids.

This clone has only a few counts. The chain joins TRBV5-6 to TRBJ2-1; 7 bases agree with TRBD2. This CDR3 region has 14 residues. J was trimmed by 8 bases and V by 0 bases; bases with no gene match: 5. Germline V gene data show CDR1 as SGHDT and CDR2 as YYEEEE. The CDR3 DNA reads TGTGCCAGCAGCTTGGTGGCGGGAGTGGATGAGCAGTTCTTC. It specifies CASSLVAGVDEQFF.

This clone was recorded only once. In DNA, the CDR3 is TGTGCCAGCAGCTTGCCACGGACAGGGTTAAGTGAGCAGTTCTTC. Residues: CASSLPRTGLSEQFF. The chain has TRBV5-4 and TRBJ2-1; 8 positions agree with TRBD1. Germline CDR1 and CDR2: SGHNT and YYREEE (reference sequence). This CDR3 is 15 amino acids long. V was clipped by 1 base and J by 9 bases; unmatched bases: 9.

The V call is TRBV28, the J call TRBJ2-3; 9 bases fit TRBD2. In germline, CDR1 is MDHEN, CDR2 SYDVKM. This CDR3 region has 17 residues. V lost 4 bases, J lost 6 bases, and 14 bases stayed unmatched. CDR3 DNA sequence: TGTGCCAGCAGTTCGCTCGGCGGGAGGGCTGGTTGGGATACGCAGTATTTT. Translated: CASSSLGGRAGWDTQYF.

The chain is built from TRBV7-2 and TRBJ2-7; TRBD2 agrees at 9 bases. This CDR3 is built from 16 residues. Germline loops: CDR1 SGHTA, CDR2 FQGNSA. The V and J ends lost 5 bases and 7 bases, in that order; junction bases with no gene match: 15. This CDR3 is CASSPHSGSLSGEQYF. For the CDR3, the DNA is TGTGCCAGCAGCCCCCATAGCGGGAGCCTATCTGGGGAGCAGTACTTC.

This sequence joins TRBV28 and TRBJ1-4; D possibly corresponds to TRBD1 (5 bases). CDR3 size: 14 residues. Looked up from germline, CDR1 is MDHEN and CDR2 is SYDVKM. The V end was cut by 10 bases, the J end by 5 bases, with 17 bases between. The CDR3 is CAINVRGPNEKLFF. Written as DNA, the CDR3 is TGTGCCATCAATGTACGGGGCCCAAATGAAAAACTGTTTTTT.

This chain connects TRBV27 to TRBJ2-2; the D call may be TRBD1 or TRBD2 (5 bases each). Germline CDR1 and CDR2: MNHEY and SMNVEV (reference sequence). Trimming took 6 bases from V and 4 from J, leaving 15 bases between them. The CDR3 extends over 15 amino acids. In nucleotides, the CDR3 is TGTGCCAGCAGGCCGAGAGGGGCCGGCACCGGGGAGCTGTTTTTT. Translated: CASRPRGAGTGELFF.

The chain employs TRBV19 and TRBJ2-4; D is tentatively TRBD1 or TRBD2 (6 bases each). The CDR3 totals 14 residues. The germline gives CDR1 LNHDA, CDR2 SQIVND (reference sequence). Deletions cut 7 bases from V and 3 bases from J, with 13 bases between. The DNA for the CDR3 is TGTGCCAGTATGGAGAGGGGGGACAAAAACATTCAGTACTTC. Residues: CASMERGDKNIQYF.

The CDR3 region has the DNA TGTGCCAGCTCACCACTGACTGGGGGCAGGTCTGATACGCAGTATTTT. This sequence encodes CASSPLTGGRSDTQYF. The chain carries TRBV18 and TRBJ2-3; D may be TRBD1 (6 bases). CDR1 and CDR2 from the germline V gene are KGHSH and LQKENI. V gave up 1 base and J gave up 6 bases, with 17 bases separating them. The CDR3 contains 16 residues.

The chain combines TRBV14 with TRBJ2-7; D unresolved. Trimming took 3 bases from V and 3 from J, leaving 9 bases between them. In germline, CDR1 is SGHDN, CDR2 FVKESK. The CDR3 runs 13 residues. The CDR3 here is CASSHLPGYEQYF. The CDR3, as DNA: TGTGCCAGCAGCCACCTTCCGGGCTACGAGCAGTACTTC.

The V call is TRBV6-5, the J call TRBJ2-7; 8 nucleotides align to TRBD2. The germline V gene has CDR1 MNHEY and CDR2 SVGAGI. CDR3 size: 14 residues. The junction had 9 bases not matched to a gene; V was cut back by 7 bases and J by 4 bases. The CDR3 reads CASTPGAGGYEQYF. CDR3 in DNA: TGTGCCAGCACACCGGGCGCGGGAGGTTACGAGCAGTACTTC.

This chain connects TRBV6-1 to TRBJ1-3; no clear D. Germline lookup yields CDR1 MNHNS and CDR2 SASEGT. This CDR3 spans 15 amino acids. The V gene lost 2 bases and the J gene lost 0 bases, with 8 bases spanning the gap. The CDR3 nucleotides are TGTGCCAGCAGTGAAACGAGATTCTCTGGAAACACCATATATTTT. Its translation: CASSETRFSGNTIYF.

The chain joins TRBV7-2 to TRBJ2-7; D possibly corresponds to TRBD2 (7 bases). The CDR3 spans 13 residues. Trimming took 4 bases from V and 6 from J, leaving 13 bases between them. Germline-derived CDR1 and CDR2 are SGHTA and FQGNSA. The DNA of the CDR3 is TGTGCCAGCAGCTCCCGGGGGGCTCGCGAGCAGTACTTC. Translating gives CASSSRGAREQYF.

This sequence joins TRBV27 and TRBJ2-7, with 10 bases fitting TRBD2. Germline values: CDR1 MNHEY, CDR2 SMNVEV (reference sequence). V shed 6 bases and J 6 bases; nucleotides not matched to a gene: 14. CDR3 length: 16 residues. The CDR3 here is CASSQSGTSEFSEQYF. In DNA form, the CDR3 reads TGTGCCAGCAGCCAATCCGGGACTAGCGAATTCAGCGAGCAGTACTTC.

As DNA, the CDR3 is TGTGCCAGCAGCTTTTTGGGGAGCTCCTACGAGCAGTACTTC. Residues: CASSFLGSSYEQYF. The chain employs TRBV11-2 and TRBJ2-7; maybe TRBD2 (5 bases). The CDR3 covers 14 residues. The germline V gene encodes CDR1 SGHAT and CDR2 FQNNGV. Trimming removed 3 bases at V and 0 bases at J, with 9 bases between. Supplemented by reference TRBV11-2 and TRBJ2-7, the full variable domain reads EAGVAQSPRYKIIEKRQSVAFWCNPISGHATLYWYQQILGQGPKLLIQFQNNGVVDDSQLPKDRFSAERLKGVDSTLKIQPAKLEDSAVYLCASSFLGSSYEQYFGPGTRLTVT.

The chain employs TRBV7-9 and TRBJ2-1; TRBD1 is a possible D gene (5 bases). Deletions cut 4 bases from V and 3 bases from J, with 10 bases between. This CDR3 has 14 amino acids. Germline CDR1 is SEHNR and CDR2 is FQNEAQ (reference sequence). This CDR3 reads CASSYSDSYNEQFF. In nucleotides, the CDR3 is TGTGCCAGCAGCTATTCCGACAGCTACAATGAGCAGTTCTTC. The full variable domain, in which reference TRBV7-9 and TRBJ2-1 provide the parts outside the CDR3, is DTGVSQNPRHKITKRGQNVTFRCDPISEHNRLYWYRQTLGQGPEFLTYFQNEAQLEKSRLLSDRFSAERPKGSFSTLEIQRTEQGDSAMYLCASSYSDSYNEQFFGPGTRLTVL.

CDR3 region: CASSLGTRNTGELFF. Here the CDR3 DNA reads TGTGCCAGCAGCCTCGGGACTCGGAACACCGGGGAGCTGTTTTTT. The rearrangement uses TRBV5-4 and TRBJ2-2; a weak D match, TRBD2 (6 bases). This CDR3 has 15 amino acids. The V gene's germline CDR1 is SGHNT and CDR2 YYREEE (reference sequence). Trimming pared 4 bases from V and 1 base from J, leaving 11 bases between.

The rearrangement joins TRBV28 to TRBJ2-7, with D possibly TRBD1 on 6 matching bases. Germline V gene data show CDR1 as MDHEN and CDR2 as SYDVKM. The CDR3 has 13 residues. Trimming shortened V by 5 bases and J by 4 bases, and 12 bases separated the two germline ends. The CDR3 here is CASSPGHLYEQYF. The DNA for the CDR3 is TGTGCCAGCAGTCCGGGACACTTATACGAGCAGTACTTC. Variable domain in full (rest from reference TRBV28 and TRBJ2-7): DVKVTQSSRYLVKRTGEKVFLECVQDMDHENMFWYRQDPGLGLRLIYFSYDVKMKEKGDIPEGYSVSREKKERFSLILESASTNQTSMYLCASSPGHLYEQYFGPGTRLTVT.

The genes are TRBV2 and TRBJ1-1; D gene ambiguous. This CDR3 has 14 residues. From germline, CDR1 is SNHLY and CDR2 FYNNEI. For the CDR3, the DNA is TGTGCAACCAGCACCCCGACGGGTACCACTGAAGCTTTCTTT. Amino acid sequence: CATSTPTGTTEAFF.